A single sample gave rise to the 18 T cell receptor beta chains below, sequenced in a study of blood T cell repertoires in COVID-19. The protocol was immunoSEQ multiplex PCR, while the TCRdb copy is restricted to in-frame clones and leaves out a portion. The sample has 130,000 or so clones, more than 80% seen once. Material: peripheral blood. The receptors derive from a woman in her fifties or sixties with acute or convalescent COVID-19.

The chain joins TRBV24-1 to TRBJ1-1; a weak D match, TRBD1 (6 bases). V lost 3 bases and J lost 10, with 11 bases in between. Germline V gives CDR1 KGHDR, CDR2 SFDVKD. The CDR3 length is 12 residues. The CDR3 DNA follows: TGTGCCACCAGTGATCTGGGACATATAGCTTTCTTT. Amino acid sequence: CATSDLGHIAFF.

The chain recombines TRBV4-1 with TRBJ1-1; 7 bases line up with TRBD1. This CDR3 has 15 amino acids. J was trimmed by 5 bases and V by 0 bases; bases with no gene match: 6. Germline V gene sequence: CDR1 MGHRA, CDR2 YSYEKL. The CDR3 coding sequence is TGCGCCAGCAGCCAAGATGCGGCAGGGGGGACTGAAGCTTTCTTT. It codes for CASSQDAAGGTEAFF.

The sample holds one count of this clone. The DNA of the CDR3 is TGTGCCAGCAGCTTAAACGGCAGGGGGAACACCGGGGAGCTGTTTTTT. Translating it yields CASSLNGRGNTGELFF. The chain combines TRBV7-6 with TRBJ2-2; D is possibly TRBD1 (6 bases). Germline CDR1 reads SGHVS; CDR2 reads FNYEAQ. Trimming removed 2 bases from V and 1 base from J, with 11 bases in between. The length of the CDR3 is 16 residues.

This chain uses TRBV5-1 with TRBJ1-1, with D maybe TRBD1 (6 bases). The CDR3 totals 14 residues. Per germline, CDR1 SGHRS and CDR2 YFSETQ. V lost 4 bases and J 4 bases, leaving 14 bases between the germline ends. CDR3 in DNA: TGCGCCAGCAGCGGAAACAGGGAGACCACTGAAGCTTTCTTT. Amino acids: CASSGNRETTEAFF.

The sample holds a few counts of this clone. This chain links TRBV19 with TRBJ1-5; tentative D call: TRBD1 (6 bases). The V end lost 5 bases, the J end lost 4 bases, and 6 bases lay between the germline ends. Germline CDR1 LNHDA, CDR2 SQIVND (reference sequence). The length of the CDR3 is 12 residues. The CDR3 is CASSGQNQPQHF. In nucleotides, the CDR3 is TGTGCCAGTAGTGGACAGAATCAGCCCCAGCATTTT.

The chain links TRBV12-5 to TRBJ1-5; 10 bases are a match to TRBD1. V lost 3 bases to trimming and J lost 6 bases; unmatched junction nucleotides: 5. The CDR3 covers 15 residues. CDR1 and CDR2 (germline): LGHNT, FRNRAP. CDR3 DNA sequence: TGTGCTAGTGGTTTTTCGGGACAGGGGATTCAGCCCCAGCATTTT. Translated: CASGFSGQGIQPQHF.

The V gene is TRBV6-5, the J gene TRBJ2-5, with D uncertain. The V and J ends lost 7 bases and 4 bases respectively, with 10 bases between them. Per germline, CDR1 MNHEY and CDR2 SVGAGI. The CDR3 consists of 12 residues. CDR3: CASISLGETQYF. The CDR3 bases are TGTGCCAGCATCTCCCTAGGAGAGACCCAGTACTTC.

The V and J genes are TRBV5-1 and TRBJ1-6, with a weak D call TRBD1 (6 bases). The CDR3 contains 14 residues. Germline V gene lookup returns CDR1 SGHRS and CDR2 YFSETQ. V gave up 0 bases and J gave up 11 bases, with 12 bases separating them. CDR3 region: CASSLDRVGAPLHF. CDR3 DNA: TGCGCCAGCAGCTTGGACAGGGTAGGTGCACCCCTCCACTTT.

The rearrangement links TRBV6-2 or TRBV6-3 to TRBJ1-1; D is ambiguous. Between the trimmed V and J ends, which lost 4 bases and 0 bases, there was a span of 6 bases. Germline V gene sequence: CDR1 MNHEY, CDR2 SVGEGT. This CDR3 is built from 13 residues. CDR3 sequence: CASSFQLNTEAFF. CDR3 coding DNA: TGTGCCAGCAGTTTCCAATTGAACACTGAAGCTTTCTTT.

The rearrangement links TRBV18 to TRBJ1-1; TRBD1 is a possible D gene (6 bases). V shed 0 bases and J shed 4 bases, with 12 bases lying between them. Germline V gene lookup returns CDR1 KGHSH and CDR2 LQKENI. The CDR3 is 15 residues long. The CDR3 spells CASSPPGGLGTEAFF. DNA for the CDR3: TGTGCCAGCTCACCACCGGGGGGGCTGGGCACTGAAGCTTTCTTT.

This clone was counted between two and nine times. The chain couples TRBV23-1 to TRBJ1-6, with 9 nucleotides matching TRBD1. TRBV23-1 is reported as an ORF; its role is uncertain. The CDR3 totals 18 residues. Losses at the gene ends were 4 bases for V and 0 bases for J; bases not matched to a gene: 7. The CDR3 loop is CASSRGQGLSSYNSPLHF. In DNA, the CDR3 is TGCGCCAGCAGTCGGGGACAGGGTTTGAGCTCCTATAATTCACCCCTCCACTTT.

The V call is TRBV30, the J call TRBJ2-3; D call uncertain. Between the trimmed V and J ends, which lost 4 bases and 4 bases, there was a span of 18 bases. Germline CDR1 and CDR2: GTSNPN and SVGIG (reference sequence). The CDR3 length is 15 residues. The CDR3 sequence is CAWIPTRPVPDTQYF. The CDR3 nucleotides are TGTGCCTGGATCCCGACTCGCCCCGTCCCAGATACGCAGTATTTT.

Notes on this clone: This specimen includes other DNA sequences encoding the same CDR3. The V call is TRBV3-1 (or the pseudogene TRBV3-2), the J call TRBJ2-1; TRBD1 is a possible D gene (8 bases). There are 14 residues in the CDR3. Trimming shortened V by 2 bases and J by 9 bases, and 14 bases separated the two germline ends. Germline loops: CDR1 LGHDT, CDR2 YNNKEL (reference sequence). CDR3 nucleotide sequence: TGTGCCAGCAGCCAATTGACAGGGGAGGGTGAGCAGTTCTTC. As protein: CASSQLTGEGEQFF.

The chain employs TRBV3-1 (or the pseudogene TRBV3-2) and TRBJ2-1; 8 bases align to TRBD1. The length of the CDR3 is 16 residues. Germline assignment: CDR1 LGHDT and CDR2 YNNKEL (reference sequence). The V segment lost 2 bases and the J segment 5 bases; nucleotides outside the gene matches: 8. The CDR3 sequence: CASSQWAGTGDNEQFF. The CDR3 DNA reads TGTGCCAGCAGCCAATGGGCCGGGACAGGAGACAATGAGCAGTTCTTC.

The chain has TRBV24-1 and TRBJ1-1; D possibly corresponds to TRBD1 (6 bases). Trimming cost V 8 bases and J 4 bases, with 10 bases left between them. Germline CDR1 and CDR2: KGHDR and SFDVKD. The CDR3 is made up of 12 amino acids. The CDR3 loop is CATKGVSTEAFF. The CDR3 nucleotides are TGTGCCACCAAGGGGGTGAGCACTGAAGCTTTCTTT.

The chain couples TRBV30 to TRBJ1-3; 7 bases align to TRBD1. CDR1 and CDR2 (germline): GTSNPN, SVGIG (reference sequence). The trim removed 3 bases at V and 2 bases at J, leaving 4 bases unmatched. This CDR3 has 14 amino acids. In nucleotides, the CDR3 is TGTGCCTGGAGATCACAGGGGACTGGAAACACCATATATTTT. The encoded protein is CAWRSQGTGNTIYF.

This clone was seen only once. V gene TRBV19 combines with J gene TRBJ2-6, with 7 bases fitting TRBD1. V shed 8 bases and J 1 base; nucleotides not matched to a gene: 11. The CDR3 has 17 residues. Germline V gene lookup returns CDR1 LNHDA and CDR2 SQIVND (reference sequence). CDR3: CASSDRGRGSGANVLTF. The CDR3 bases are TGTGCCAGTTCTGACCGAGGCAGGGGGTCTGGGGCCAACGTCCTGACTTTC. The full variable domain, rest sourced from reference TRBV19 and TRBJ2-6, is DGGITQSPKYLFRKEGQNVTLSCEQNLNHDAMYWYRQDPGQGLRLIYYSQIVNDFQKGDIAEGYSVSREKKESFPLTVTSAQKNPTAFYLCASSDRGRGSGANVLTFGAGSRLTVL.

This CDR3 reads CAIRGTEETQYF. CDR3 bases: TGTGCCATCAGGGGGACAGAAGAGACCCAGTACTTC. The chain carries TRBV10-3 and TRBJ2-5, with 7 positions matching TRBD1. J was trimmed by 3 bases and V by 6 bases; bases with no gene match: 1. The CDR3 totals 12 residues. Germline assignment: CDR1 ENHRY and CDR2 SYGVKD.